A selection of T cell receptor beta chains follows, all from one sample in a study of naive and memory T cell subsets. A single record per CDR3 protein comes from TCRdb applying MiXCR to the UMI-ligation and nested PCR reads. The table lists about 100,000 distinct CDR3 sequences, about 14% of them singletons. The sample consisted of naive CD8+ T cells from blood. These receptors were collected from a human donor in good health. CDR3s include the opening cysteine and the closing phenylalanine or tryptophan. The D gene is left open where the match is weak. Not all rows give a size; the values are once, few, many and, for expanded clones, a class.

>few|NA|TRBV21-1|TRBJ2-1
CASSDNIQGARDEQFF
TGTGCCAGCAGCGATAATATACAGGGGGCCAGGGATGAGCAGTTCTTC
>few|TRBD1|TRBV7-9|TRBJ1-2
CASSLDTGDHGYTF
TGTGCCAGCAGCTTAGACACAGGGGATCATGGCTACACCTTC
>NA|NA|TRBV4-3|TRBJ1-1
CASSQAAGDPTEAFF
TGCGCCAGCAGCCAAGCTGCAGGAGACCCCACTGAAGCTTTCTTT
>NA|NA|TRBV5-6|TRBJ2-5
CASSLVLAETPQETQYF
TGTGCCAGCAGCTTGGTTCTAGCAGAAACCCCCCAAGAGACCCAGTACTTC
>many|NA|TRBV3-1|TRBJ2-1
CASSPGLYNEQFF
TGTGCCAGCAGCCCCGGACTTTACAATGAGCAGTTCTTC
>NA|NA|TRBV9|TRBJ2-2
CASSAGGGRLAGELFF
TGTGCCAGCAGCGCGGGCGGAGGGCGGCTTGCCGGGGAGCTGTTTTTT
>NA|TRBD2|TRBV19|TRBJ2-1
CASMPLAGGHNEQFF
TGTGCCAGTATGCCTCTAGCGGGTGGCCACAATGAGCAGTTCTTC
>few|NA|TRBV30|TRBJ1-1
CAWSVTRNTEAFF
TGTGCCTGGAGTGTAACCAGGAACACTGAAGCTTTCTTT
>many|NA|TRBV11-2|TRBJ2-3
CASPGRGVMSPSTDTQYF
TGTGCCAGCCCCGGGCGAGGGGTAATGTCTCCTAGCACAGATACGCAGTATTTT
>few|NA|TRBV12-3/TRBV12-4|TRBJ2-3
CASRSGVDTQYF
TGTGCCAGCCGCTCCGGGGTTGATACGCAGTATTTT
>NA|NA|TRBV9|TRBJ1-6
CASGGNSPLHF
TGTGCCTCCGGGGGCAATTCACCCCTCCACTTT
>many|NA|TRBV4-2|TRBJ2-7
CASSQAGAHEQYF
TGTGCCAGCAGCCAAGCGGGAGCCCACGAGCAGTACTTC
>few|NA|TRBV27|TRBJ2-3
CASSQGAAGVTTDTQYF
TGTGCCAGCAGCCAGGGGGCCGCGGGGGTTACGACAGATACGCAGTATTTT
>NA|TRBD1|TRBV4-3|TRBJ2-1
CASSPGTGDYNEQFF
TGCGCCAGCAGCCCCGGGACAGGTGACTACAATGAGCAGTTCTTC
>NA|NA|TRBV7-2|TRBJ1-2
CASLSRSDGGYTF
TGTGCCAGCCTCTCTCGGTCGGACGGAGGCTACACCTTC
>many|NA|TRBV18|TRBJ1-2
CASSPALDTVYGYTF
TGTGCCAGCTCACCAGCGCTAGACACCGTCTATGGCTACACCTTC
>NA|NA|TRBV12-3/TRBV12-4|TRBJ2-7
CASSFEIKTRTPDEQYF
TGTGCCAGCAGTTTTGAAATCAAGACTAGGACCCCCGACGAGCAGTACTTC
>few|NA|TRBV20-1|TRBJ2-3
CSARRLLATTSTDTQYF
TGCAGTGCTCGCCGCCTGCTAGCGACGACTAGCACAGATACGCAGTATTTT
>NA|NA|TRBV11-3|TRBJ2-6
CASSSASGANVLTF
TGTGCCAGCAGCTCGGCCTCTGGGGCCAACGTCCTGACTTTC
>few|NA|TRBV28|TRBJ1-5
CASSFRQYNQPQHF
TGTGCCAGCAGTTTCCGACAATACAATCAGCCCCAGCATTTT
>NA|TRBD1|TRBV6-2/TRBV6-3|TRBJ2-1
CASSARDRELNNEQFF
TGTGCCAGCAGTGCGAGGGACAGGGAGCTAAACAATGAGCAGTTCTTC
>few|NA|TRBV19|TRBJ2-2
CASSIAGAGTGELFF
TGTGCCAGTAGTATAGCGGGAGCGGGCACCGGGGAGCTGTTTTTT
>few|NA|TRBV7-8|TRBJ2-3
CASSSTTGLISSTDTQYF
TGTGCCAGCAGCTCCACTACAGGACTAATATCTAGCACAGATACGCAGTATTTT
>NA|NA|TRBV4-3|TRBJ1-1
CASSQSVGDTEAFF
TGCGCCAGCAGCCAATCGGTCGGTGACACTGAAGCTTTCTTT
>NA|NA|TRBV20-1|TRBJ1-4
CSANSATNEKLFF
TGCAGTGCGAACAGTGCAACTAATGAAAAACTGTTTTTT
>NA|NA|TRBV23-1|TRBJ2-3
CASKPTDGNANSTDTQYF
TGCGCCAGCAAGCCGACTGATGGAAACGCTAACTCCACAGATACGCAGTATTTT
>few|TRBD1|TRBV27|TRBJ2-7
CASSETGGNSYEQYF
TGTGCCAGCAGCGAGACAGGGGGCAACTCCTACGAGCAGTACTTC
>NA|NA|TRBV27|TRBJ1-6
CASSPRVPNSPLHF
TGTGCCAGCAGCCCGAGGGTCCCTAATTCACCCCTCCACTTT
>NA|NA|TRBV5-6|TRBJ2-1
CASSLGRMQFF
TGTGCCAGCAGCTTGGGGCGGATGCAGTTCTTC
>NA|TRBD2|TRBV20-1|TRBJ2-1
CSASIGLAGGLSSYNEQFF
TGCAGTGCTAGTATTGGGCTAGCGGGAGGCCTTAGCTCCTACAATGAGCAGTTCTTC
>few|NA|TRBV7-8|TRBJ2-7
CASSSKTVYEQYF
TGTGCCAGCAGCTCAAAGACGGTGTACGAGCAGTACTTC
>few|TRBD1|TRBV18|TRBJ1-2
CASSPPPGQGIRDDGYTF
TGTGCCAGCTCACCTCCACCGGGACAGGGAATACGGGACGATGGCTACACCTTC
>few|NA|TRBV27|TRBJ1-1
CASSLEGGVNTEAFF
TGTGCCAGCAGTTTAGAAGGAGGGGTGAACACTGAAGCTTTCTTT
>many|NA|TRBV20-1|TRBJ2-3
CSARRGTDTQYF
TGCAGTGCTAGGCGCGGCACAGATACGCAGTATTTT
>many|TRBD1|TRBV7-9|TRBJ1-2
CASSSQGADGYTF
TGTGCCAGCAGCTCACAGGGGGCGGATGGCTACACCTTC
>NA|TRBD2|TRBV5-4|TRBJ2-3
CASSGDQTSGSTDTQYF
TGTGCCAGCAGCGGGGACCAGACTAGCGGGAGCACAGATACGCAGTATTTT
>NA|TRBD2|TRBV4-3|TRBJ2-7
CASSQGVGGAYEQYF
TGCGCCAGCAGCCAGGGGGTTGGGGGGGCCTACGAGCAGTACTTC
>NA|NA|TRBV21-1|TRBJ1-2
CASSIGHGYTF
TGTGCCAGCAGCATAGGTCACGGCTACACCTTC
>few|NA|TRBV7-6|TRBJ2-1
CASSTIGDEQFF
TGTGCCAGCAGCACGATCGGAGATGAGCAGTTCTTC
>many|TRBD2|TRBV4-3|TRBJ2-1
CASSHSGTSVNNEQFF
TGCGCCAGCAGCCACTCCGGGACTAGTGTTAACAATGAGCAGTTCTTC
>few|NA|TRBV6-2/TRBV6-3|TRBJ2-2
CASSSRDTTGELFF
TGTGCCAGCAGTTCCCGGGACACCACCGGGGAGCTGTTTTTT
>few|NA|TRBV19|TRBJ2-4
CASIDKFKNIQYF
TGTGCCAGTATCGACAAATTCAAAAACATTCAGTACTTC
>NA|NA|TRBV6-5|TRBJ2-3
CASSHGTSTDTQYF
TGTGCCAGCAGTCACGGCACTAGCACAGATACGCAGTATTTT
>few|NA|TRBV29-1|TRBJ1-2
CSVVHPSGEGYTF
TGCAGCGTTGTCCATCCCTCAGGGGAAGGCTACACCTTC
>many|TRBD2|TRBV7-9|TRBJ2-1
CASSPASGLVEQFF
TGTGCCAGCAGCCCCGCTAGCGGGCTTGTTGAGCAGTTCTTC
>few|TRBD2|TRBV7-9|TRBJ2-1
CASSLVLAGRGPSYNEQFF
TGTGCCAGCAGCTTAGTCCTAGCGGGAAGGGGACCCTCCTACAATGAGCAGTTCTTC
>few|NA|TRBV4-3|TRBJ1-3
CASSQDWGLTGNTIYF
TGCGCCAGCAGCCAAGATTGGGGTTTGACTGGAAACACCATATATTTT
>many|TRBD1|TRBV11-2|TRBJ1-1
CASSLDGAGGGNTEAFF
TGTGCCAGCAGCTTAGATGGGGCAGGGGGAGGCAACACTGAAGCTTTCTTT
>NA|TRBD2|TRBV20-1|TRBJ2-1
CSANGLAGGLGDEQFF
TGCAGTGCTAACGGACTAGCGGGGGGTCTGGGCGATGAGCAGTTCTTC
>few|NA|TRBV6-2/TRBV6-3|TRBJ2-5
CASENHQSGETQYF
TGTGCCAGCGAGAATCACCAGAGTGGAGAGACCCAGTACTTC
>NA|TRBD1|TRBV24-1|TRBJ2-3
CATSDLEGGGYTQYF
TGTGCCACCAGTGATTTGGAAGGGGGCGGATATACGCAGTATTTT
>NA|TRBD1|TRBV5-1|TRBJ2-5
CASSVTGGGQETQYF
TGCGCCAGCAGCGTAACAGGGGGAGGTCAGGAGACCCAGTACTTC
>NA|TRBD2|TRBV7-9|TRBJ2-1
CASSLGPAGTSRNNEQFF
TGTGCCAGCAGCTTAGGGCCGGCTGGGACTAGCAGAAACAATGAGCAGTTCTTC
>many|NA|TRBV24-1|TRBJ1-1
CATSAGERTEAFF
TGTGCCACCAGTGCAGGGGAACGCACTGAAGCTTTCTTT